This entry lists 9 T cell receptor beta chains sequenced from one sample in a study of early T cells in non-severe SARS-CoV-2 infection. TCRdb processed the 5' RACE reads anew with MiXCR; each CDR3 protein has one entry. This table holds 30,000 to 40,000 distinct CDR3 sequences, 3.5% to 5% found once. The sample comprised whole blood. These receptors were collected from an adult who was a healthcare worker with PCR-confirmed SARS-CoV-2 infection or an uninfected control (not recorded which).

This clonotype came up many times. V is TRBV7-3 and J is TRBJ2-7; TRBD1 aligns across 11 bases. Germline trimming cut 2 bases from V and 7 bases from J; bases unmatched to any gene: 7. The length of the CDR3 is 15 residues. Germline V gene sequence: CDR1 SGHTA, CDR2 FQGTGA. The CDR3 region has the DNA TGTGCCAGCAGCTTACTAGGACAGGGGGCTGGAGAGCAGTACTTC. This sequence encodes CASSLLGQGAGEQYF.

In DNA, the CDR3 is TGTGCCAGCAGTTTTCACCGGGACAGCGAAACAGCTATAAATGAAAAACTGTTTTTT. It specifies CASSFHRDSETAINEKLFF. The J gene is TRBJ1-4, the V gene TRBV6-2 or TRBV6-3, with TRBD1 matching 7 bases. CDR3 length equals 19 residues. The V gene's germline CDR1 is MNHEY and CDR2 SVGEGT. V shed 4 bases and J 5 bases; nucleotides not matched to a gene: 19.

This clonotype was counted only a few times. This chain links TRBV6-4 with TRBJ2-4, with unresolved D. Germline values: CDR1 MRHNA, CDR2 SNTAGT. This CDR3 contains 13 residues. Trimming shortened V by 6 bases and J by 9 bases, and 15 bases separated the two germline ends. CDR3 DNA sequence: TGTGCCAGCAGCCAAGACACCCGAGGCATTCAGTACTTC. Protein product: CASSQDTRGIQYF.

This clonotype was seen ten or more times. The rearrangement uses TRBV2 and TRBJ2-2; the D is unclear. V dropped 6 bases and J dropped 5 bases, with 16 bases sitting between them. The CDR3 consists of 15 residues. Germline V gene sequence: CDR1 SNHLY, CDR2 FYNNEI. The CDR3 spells CASRLEDLRTGELFF. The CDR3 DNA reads TGTGCCAGCAGGCTAGAGGATCTGAGGACCGGGGAGCTGTTTTTT.

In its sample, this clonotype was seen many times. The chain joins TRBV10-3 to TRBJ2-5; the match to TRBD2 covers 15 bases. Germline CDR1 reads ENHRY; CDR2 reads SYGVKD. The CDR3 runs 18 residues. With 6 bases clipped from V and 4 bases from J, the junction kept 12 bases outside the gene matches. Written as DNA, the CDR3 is TGTGCCATCAGCTCCGGGACTAGCGGGGGGTTAGCGGGAGAGACCCAGTACTTC. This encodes CAISSGTSGGLAGETQYF.

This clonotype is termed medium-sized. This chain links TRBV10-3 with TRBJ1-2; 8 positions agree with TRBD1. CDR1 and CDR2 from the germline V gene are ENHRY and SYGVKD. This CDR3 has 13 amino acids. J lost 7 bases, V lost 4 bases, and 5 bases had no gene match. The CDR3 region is CAISGTGSGGYTF. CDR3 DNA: TGTGCCATCAGTGGGACAGGGTCAGGTGGCTACACCTTC.

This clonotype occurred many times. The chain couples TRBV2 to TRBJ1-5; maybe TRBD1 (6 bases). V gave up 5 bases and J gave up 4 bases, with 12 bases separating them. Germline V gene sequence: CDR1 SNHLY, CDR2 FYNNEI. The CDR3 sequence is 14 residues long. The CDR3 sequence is CASSPGTPNQPQHF. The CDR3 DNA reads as TGTGCCAGCAGTCCCGGGACACCTAATCAGCCCCAGCATTTT.

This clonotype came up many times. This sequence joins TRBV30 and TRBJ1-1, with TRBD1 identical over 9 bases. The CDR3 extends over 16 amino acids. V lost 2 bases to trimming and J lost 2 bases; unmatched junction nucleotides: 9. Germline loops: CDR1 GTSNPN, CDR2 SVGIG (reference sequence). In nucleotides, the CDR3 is TGTGCCTGGAGTCCGGGACAGGGCCTAGGAAACACTGAAGCTTTCTTT. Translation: CAWSPGQGLGNTEAFF.

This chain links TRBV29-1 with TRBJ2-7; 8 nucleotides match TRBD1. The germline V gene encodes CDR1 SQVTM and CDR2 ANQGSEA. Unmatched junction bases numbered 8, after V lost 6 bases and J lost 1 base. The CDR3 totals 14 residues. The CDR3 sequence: CSVRTGSSSYEQYF. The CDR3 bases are TGCAGCGTCCGGACAGGGAGCAGTTCCTACGAGCAGTACTTC.